This T cell receptor beta chain derives from a study of cytomegalovirus exposure and HLA in healthy donors. This CDR3 has 13 amino acids. The V gene end was trimmed by 7 bases and the J gene end by 6 bases; junction bases not matched to a gene: 7. The germline V gene has CDR1 ENHRY and CDR2 SYGVKD. Both 60 Vbeta primers and 13 Jbeta primers went into the PCR. This table comes from immunoSEQ multiplex PCR, and its TCRdb copy is limited to in-frame clones, with some not included. Of around 120,000 clones listed, 60% to 85% are singletons. The gene calls are TRBV10-3 and TRBJ1-2; 8 nucleotides agree with TRBD1. This sequence was found in a woman aged 40 to 50 in good health and CMV-seropositive. The sequenced material came from PBMCs. CDR3 sequence reads: CAITLTGQDGYTF. The CDR3 region has the DNA TGTGCCATCACCCTCACGGGACAGGATGGCTACACCTTC.